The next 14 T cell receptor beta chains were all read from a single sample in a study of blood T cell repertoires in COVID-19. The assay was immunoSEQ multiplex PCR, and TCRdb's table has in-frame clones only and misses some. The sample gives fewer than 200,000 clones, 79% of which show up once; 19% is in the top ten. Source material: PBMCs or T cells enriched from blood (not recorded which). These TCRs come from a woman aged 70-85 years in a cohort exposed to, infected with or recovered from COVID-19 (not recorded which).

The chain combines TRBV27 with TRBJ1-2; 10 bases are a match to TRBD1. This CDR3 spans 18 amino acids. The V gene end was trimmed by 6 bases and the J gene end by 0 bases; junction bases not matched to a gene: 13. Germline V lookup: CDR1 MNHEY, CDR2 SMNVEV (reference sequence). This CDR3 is CASSPTPGQGFPNYGYTF. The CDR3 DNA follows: TGTGCCAGCAGCCCCACTCCGGGACAGGGGTTCCCTAACTATGGCTACACCTTC.

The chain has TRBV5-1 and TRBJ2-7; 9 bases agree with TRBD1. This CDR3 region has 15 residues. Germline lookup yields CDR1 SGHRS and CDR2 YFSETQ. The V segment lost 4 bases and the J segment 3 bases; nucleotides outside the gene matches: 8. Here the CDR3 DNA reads TGCGCCAGCAGCGCCGGCGGGACAGGGTTCTACGAGCAGTACTTC. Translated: CASSAGGTGFYEQYF. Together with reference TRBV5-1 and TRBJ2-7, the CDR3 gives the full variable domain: KAGVTQTPRYLIKTRGQQVTLSCSPISGHRSVSWYQQTPGQGLQFLFEYFSETQRNKGNFPGRFSGRQFSNSRSEMNVSTLELGDSALYLCASSAGGTGFYEQYFGPGTRLTVT.

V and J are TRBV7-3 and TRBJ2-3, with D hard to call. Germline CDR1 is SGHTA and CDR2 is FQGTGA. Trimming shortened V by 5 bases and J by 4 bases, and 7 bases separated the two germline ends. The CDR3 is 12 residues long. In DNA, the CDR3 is TGTGCCAGCAGCGACCTAGCAGATACGCAGTATTTT. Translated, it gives CASSDLADTQYF. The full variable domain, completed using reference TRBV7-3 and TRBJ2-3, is GAGVSQTPSNKVTEKGKYVELRCDPISGHTALYWYRQSLGQGPEFLIYFQGTGAADDSGLPNDRFFAVRPEGSVSTLKIQRTERGDSAVYLCASSDLADTQYFGPGTRLTVL.

The CDR3 spells CASSLGPSGARETQYF. CDR3 nucleotides: TGTGCCAGCAGCTTAGGCCCTAGCGGGGCCCGGGAGACCCAGTACTTC. The rearrangement uses TRBV7-2 and TRBJ2-5; the match to TRBD2 covers 9 bases. Germline values: CDR1 SGHTA, CDR2 FQGNSA. V lost 1 base to trimming and J lost 5 bases; unmatched junction nucleotides: 8. This CDR3 is 16 amino acids long.

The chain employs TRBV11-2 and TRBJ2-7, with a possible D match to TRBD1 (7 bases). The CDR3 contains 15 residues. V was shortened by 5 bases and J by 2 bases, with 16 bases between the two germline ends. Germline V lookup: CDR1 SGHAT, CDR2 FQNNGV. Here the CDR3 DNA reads TGTGCCAGCAGCCCAGGAGGGGGACAGACCTACGAGCAGTACTTC. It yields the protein CASSPGGGQTYEQYF.

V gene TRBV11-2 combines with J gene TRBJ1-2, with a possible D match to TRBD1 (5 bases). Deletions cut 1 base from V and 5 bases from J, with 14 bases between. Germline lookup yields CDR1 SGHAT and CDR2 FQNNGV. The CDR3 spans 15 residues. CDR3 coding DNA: TGTGCCAGCAGCTTAGCCGGGGGAGAGGGTTATGGCTACACCTTC. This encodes CASSLAGGEGYGYTF.

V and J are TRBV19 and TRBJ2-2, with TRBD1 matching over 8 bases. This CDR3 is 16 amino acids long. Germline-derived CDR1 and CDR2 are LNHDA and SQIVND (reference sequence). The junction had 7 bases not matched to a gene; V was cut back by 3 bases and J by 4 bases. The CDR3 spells CASSMRQGAITGELFF. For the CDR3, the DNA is TGTGCCAGTAGTATGAGGCAGGGGGCGATCACCGGGGAGCTGTTTTTT.

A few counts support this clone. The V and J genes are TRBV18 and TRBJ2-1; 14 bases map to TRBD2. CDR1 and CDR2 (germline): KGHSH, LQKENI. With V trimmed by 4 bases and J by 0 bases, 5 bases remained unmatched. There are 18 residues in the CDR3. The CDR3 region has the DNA TGTGCCAGCTCACAAGGACTAGCGGGGGGAAGCTCCTACAATGAGCAGTTCTTC. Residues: CASSQGLAGGSSYNEQFF.

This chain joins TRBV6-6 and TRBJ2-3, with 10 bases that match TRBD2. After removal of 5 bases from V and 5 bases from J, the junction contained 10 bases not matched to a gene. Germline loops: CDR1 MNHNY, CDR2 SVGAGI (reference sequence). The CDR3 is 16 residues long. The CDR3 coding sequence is TGTGCCAGCAGTCCAAGTCTAGCGGGAGAGATAGATACGCAGTATTTT. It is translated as CASSPSLAGEIDTQYF.

DNA for the CDR3: TGTGCCAGCAGCAAGAGTACGCGGGAGGGTTACGAGCAGTACTTC. Translating gives CASSKSTREGYEQYF. The chain employs TRBV5-6 and TRBJ2-7; 9 positions agree with TRBD2. The CDR3 consists of 15 residues. V lost 4 bases and J lost 4; bases outside the gene matches: 9. Germline V CDR1 and CDR2: SGHDT, YYEEEE.

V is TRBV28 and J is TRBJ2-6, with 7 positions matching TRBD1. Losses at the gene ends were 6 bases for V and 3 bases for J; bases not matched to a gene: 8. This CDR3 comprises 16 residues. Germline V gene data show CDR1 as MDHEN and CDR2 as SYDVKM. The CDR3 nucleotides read TGTGCCAGCAGACTGGGACAGACAAGTGGGGCCAACGTCCTGACTTTC. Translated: CASRLGQTSGANVLTF.

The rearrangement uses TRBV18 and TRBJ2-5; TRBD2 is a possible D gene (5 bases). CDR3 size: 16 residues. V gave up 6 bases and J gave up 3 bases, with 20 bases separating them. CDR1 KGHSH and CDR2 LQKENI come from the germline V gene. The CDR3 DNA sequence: TGTGCCAGCTCCCCGAATTCGGCGGGTGGCAAAGAGACCCAGTACTTC. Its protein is CASSPNSAGGKETQYF.

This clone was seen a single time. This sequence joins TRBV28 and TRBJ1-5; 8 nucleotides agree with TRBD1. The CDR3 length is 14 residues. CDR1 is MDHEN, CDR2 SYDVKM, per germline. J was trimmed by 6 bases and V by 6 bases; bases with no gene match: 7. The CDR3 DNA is TGTGCCAGCAGGCCTACAGGGGGGAGTCAGCCCCAGCATTTT. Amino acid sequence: CASRPTGGSQPQHF.

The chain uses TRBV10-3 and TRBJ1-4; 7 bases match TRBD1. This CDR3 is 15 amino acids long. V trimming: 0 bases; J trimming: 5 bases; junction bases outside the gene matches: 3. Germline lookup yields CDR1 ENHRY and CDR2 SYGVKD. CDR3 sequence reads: CAISESVGQNEKLFF. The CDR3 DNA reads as TGTGCCATCAGTGAGTCGGTGGGACAGAATGAAAAACTGTTTTTT.